A selection of T cell receptor beta chains follows, all from one sample in a study of regulatory T cells in long-lasting Graves disease. Each CDR3 protein gets one entry after TCRdb re-called the multiplex PCR reads with MiXCR. The table has roughly 510,000 distinct CDR3 sequences, more than 15% seen once. These records were also assigned to another study, of T cells in Graves' hyperthyroidism and ophthalmopathy.

Sequenced here: peripheral blood mononuclear cells (PBMCs), sampled at new diagnosis, from a patient treated with antithyroid drugs. All receptors come from a man between 18 and 35 years old with Graves disease. Both conserved end residues are part of each CDR3. D genes are given only for firm matches. Only part of the rows carry a size: once, few, many, or a class if the clone is expanded.

d_call j_call clone_size cdr3_length v_call cdr3_nt cdr3_aa
NA TRBJ2-1 NA 14 TRBV10-3 TGTGCCATCAGTGAGCCCTCCCGGGACGGTGAGCAGTTCTTC CAISEPSRDGEQFF
TRBD2 TRBJ2-4 few 16 TRBV19 TGTGCCAGTAGTATGGGCCTAGCGGGAGTCAAAAACATTCAGTACTTC CASSMGLAGVKNIQYF
TRBD1 TRBJ2-7 NA 15 TRBV7-9 TGTGCCAGCAGCTTGACAGGGGTTGGTCCCTACGAGCAGTACTTC CASSLTGVGPYEQYF
NA TRBJ2-1 few 16 TRBV14 TGTGCCAGCAGCCACGGTATTCGGAGCTCCTACAATGAGCAGTTCTTC CASSHGIRSSYNEQFF
NA TRBJ2-7 NA 15 TRBV20-1 TGCAGTGCTATTTCGCACCGCAGGGATTCCTACGAGCAGTACTTC CSAISHRRDSYEQYF
TRBD1 TRBJ1-5 NA 15 TRBV15 TGTGCCACCAGCCCTTCCGGGACAGACAATCAGCCCCAGCATTTT CATSPSGTDNQPQHF
NA TRBJ1-6 NA 15 TRBV7-2 TGTGCCAGCAGCCCCAGCCTTGGGCAGAGTTCACCCCTCCACTTT CASSPSLGQSSPLHF
TRBD2 TRBJ2-1 many 17 TRBV30 TGTGCCTGGAGTCGTCGGACTAGCGGGAGAGGTAACAATGAGCAGTTCTTC CAWSRRTSGRGNNEQFF
NA TRBJ1-2 NA 13 TRBV27 TGTGCCAGCAGTTTCGACCAGTCCTATGGCTACACCTTC CASSFDQSYGYTF
NA TRBJ2-5 NA 17 TRBV27 TGTGCCAGCGGCCCCTGGGTCGGCGGGCAAGACCAAGAGACCCAGTACTTC CASGPWVGGQDQETQYF
NA TRBJ2-3 NA 12 TRBV20-1 TGCAGTGCTAGTGGGTCAGGTGATACGCAGTATTTT CSASGSGDTQYF
TRBD1 TRBJ2-2 many 15 TRBV6-1 TGTGCCAGCAGCCGGACAGGCCCGAACACCGGGGAGCTGTTTTTT CASSRTGPNTGELFF
TRBD1 TRBJ1-2 NA 18 TRBV7-8 TGTGCCAGCAGCTTAGCCCAATCCAGGACAGGAGAGAACTATGGCTACACCTTC CASSLAQSRTGENYGYTF
TRBD2 TRBJ2-1 few 14 TRBV27 TGTGCCAGCAGTCCCGGGACTAGCGGGTACCGGGCGTTCTTC CASSPGTSGYRAFF
NA TRBJ1-3 few 15 TRBV13 TGTGCCAGCAGCGGGATAGGGGGTTCTGGAAACACCATATATTTT CASSGIGGSGNTIYF
NA TRBJ1-1 few 15 TRBV5-6 TGTGCCAGCAGCTTGTACGGGTTACTGAACACTGAAGCTTTCTTT CASSLYGLLNTEAFF
TRBD2 TRBJ2-3 NA 20 TRBV20-1 TGCAGTGCCCAGACAGGGCGGGGACTAGCGGGGGGAATTCGCACAGATACGCAGTATTTT CSAQTGRGLAGGIRTDTQYF
TRBD1 TRBJ1-5 few 15 TRBV6-2/TRBV6-3 TGTGCCAGCAGTGAACCCAGGGGGCGCAGGGAGCCCCAGCATTTT CASSEPRGRREPQHF
NA TRBJ2-5 NA 13 TRBV9 TGTGCCAGCAGCCGAATTGAGCGAGAGACCCAGTACTTC CASSRIERETQYF
TRBD2 TRBJ2-7 NA 17 TRBV7-8 TGTGCCAGCAGCTTAGTTTTAGCGGGAGCCGGCGGTGGCGGGCAGTACTTC CASSLVLAGAGGGGQYF